The rows below give T cell receptor beta chains drawn from one sample of a study of long-term antiretroviral therapy in people with HIV. Data came from immunoSEQ multiplex PCR; TCRdb stores just in-frame clones and leaves some out. In the table there are around 9,800 clones, 81% of which are singletons. The input for sequencing was unsorted PBMCs, taken 1.8 years after starting antiretroviral therapy. The source of these receptors is a man aged 35 to 55 with HIV. Each CDR3 is given with its conserved first and last residue. Fields, in order: clone size, V gene, J gene, D gene, CDR3 DNA, CDR3 protein. A D gene is named only where the DNA matches it firmly. Clone size is shown for a subset of rows, as once, few, many or a class of expanded clone.

abundance: .; v_gene: TRBV2; j_gene: TRBJ1-5; d_gene: .; CDR3nt: TGTGCCAGCAGTGAAGGGCGTAGCAATCAGCCCCAGCATTTT; CDR3aa: CASSEGRSNQPQHF
abundance: .; v_gene: TRBV5-1; j_gene: TRBJ1-3; d_gene: .; CDR3nt: TGCGCCAGCAGCTTGAATCTGGGCCTAAGCTCTGGAAACACCATATATTTT; CDR3aa: CASSLNLGLSSGNTIYF
abundance: .; v_gene: TRBV6-1; j_gene: TRBJ1-5; d_gene: .; CDR3nt: TGTGCCAGCAGTGTCAGGGGAGACAATCAGCCCCAGCATTTT; CDR3aa: CASSVRGDNQPQHF
abundance: .; v_gene: TRBV4-3; j_gene: TRBJ1-5; d_gene: .; CDR3nt: TGCGCCAGCAGCCAAGATCGGCAGTACAATCAGCCCCAGCATTTT; CDR3aa: CASSQDRQYNQPQHF
abundance: few; v_gene: TRBV14; j_gene: TRBJ2-5; d_gene: .; CDR3nt: TGTGCCAGCAGCCAACCTCACGGCATAGAGACCCAGTACTTC; CDR3aa: CASSQPHGIETQYF
abundance: .; v_gene: TRBV6-5; j_gene: TRBJ2-5; d_gene: .; CDR3nt: TGTGCCAGCAGCTCTCGGCAGGGTAGATTCGAGACCCAGTACTTC; CDR3aa: CASSSRQGRFETQYF
abundance: .; v_gene: TRBV5-1; j_gene: TRBJ2-5; d_gene: .; CDR3nt: TGCGCCAGCAGCCGTCAAGAGACCCAGTACTTC; CDR3aa: CASSRQETQYF
abundance: .; v_gene: TRBV7-8; j_gene: TRBJ2-3; d_gene: TRBD1; CDR3nt: TGTGCCAGCAGCGACCGGGACAGGGTTTTTTCAGATACGCAGTATTTT; CDR3aa: CASSDRDRVFSDTQYF
abundance: .; v_gene: TRBV2; j_gene: TRBJ2-7; d_gene: .; CDR3nt: TGTGCCAGCAGTAGACAGTATTACGAGCAGTACTTC; CDR3aa: CASSRQYYEQYF
abundance: .; v_gene: TRBV7-8; j_gene: TRBJ2-2; d_gene: .; CDR3nt: TGTGCCAGCAGCTCCAACCTTTACAGGGCCCAGCTGTTTTTT; CDR3aa: CASSSNLYRAQLFF
abundance: .; v_gene: TRBV5-1; j_gene: TRBJ1-2; d_gene: .; CDR3nt: TGCGCCAGCAGCTTGGAGGGGGAAGAGGGCTACACCTTC; CDR3aa: CASSLEGEEGYTF
abundance: .; v_gene: TRBV5-1; j_gene: TRBJ2-3; d_gene: TRBD1; CDR3nt: TGCGCCAGCAGCTTGCGACAGGGTTCCGATACGCAGTATTTT; CDR3aa: CASSLRQGSDTQYF
abundance: medium-sized; v_gene: TRBV2; j_gene: TRBJ1-4; d_gene: .; CDR3nt: TGTGCCAGCAGCGACAGCTTCTCTAATGAAAAACTGTTTTTT; CDR3aa: CASSDSFSNEKLFF
abundance: .; v_gene: TRBV6-6; j_gene: TRBJ2-7; d_gene: TRBD2; CDR3nt: TGTGCCAGCAGTTGGGGGACTAGCTTTTACGAGCAGTACTTC; CDR3aa: CASSWGTSFYEQYF
abundance: .; v_gene: TRBV9; j_gene: TRBJ1-5; d_gene: .; CDR3nt: TGTGCCAGCAGCGCCGGGACACAGTATCAGCCCCAGCATTTT; CDR3aa: CASSAGTQYQPQHF
abundance: .; v_gene: TRBV28; j_gene: TRBJ1-1; d_gene: TRBD1; CDR3nt: TGTGCCAGCAGTTTTGGGGACAGGTACACTGAAGCTTTCTTT; CDR3aa: CASSFGDRYTEAFF
abundance: .; v_gene: TRBV4-3; j_gene: TRBJ2-7; d_gene: .; CDR3nt: TGCGCCAGCAGCCAAGGGCGAGGTAGCTCCTACGAGCAGTACTTC; CDR3aa: CASSQGRGSSYEQYF
abundance: .; v_gene: TRBV5-6; j_gene: TRBJ2-5; d_gene: TRBD1; CDR3nt: TGTGCCAGCAGTCGGGGACAGGGCAGACAAGAGACCCAGTACTTC; CDR3aa: CASSRGQGRQETQYF
abundance: .; v_gene: TRBV5-5; j_gene: TRBJ2-7; d_gene: .; CDR3nt: TGTGCCAGCAGCGGGGGACAAACCTACGAGCAGTACTTC; CDR3aa: CASSGGQTYEQYF
abundance: .; v_gene: TRBV9; j_gene: TRBJ1-5; d_gene: .; CDR3nt: TGTGCCAGCAGCGTAGGGGTATTCGGGCAGCCCCAGCATTTT; CDR3aa: CASSVGVFGQPQHF
abundance: .; v_gene: TRBV4-3; j_gene: TRBJ2-5; d_gene: .; CDR3nt: TGCGCCAGCAGCCAAGTAGGCAGGGGAAGAGGGGAGACCCAGTACTTC; CDR3aa: CASSQVGRGRGETQYF
abundance: .; v_gene: TRBV29-1; j_gene: TRBJ1-3; d_gene: .; CDR3nt: TGCAGCGTTACCTACTCTGGAAACACCATATATTTT; CDR3aa: CSVTYSGNTIYF
abundance: .; v_gene: TRBV15; j_gene: TRBJ2-7; d_gene: .; CDR3nt: TGTGCCACCAGCAGCGAGACCCCTTACGAGCAGTACTTC; CDR3aa: CATSSETPYEQYF
abundance: .; v_gene: TRBV27; j_gene: TRBJ2-1; d_gene: .; CDR3nt: TGTGCCAGCAGTTATCCGACGGGGAGGTACAATGAGCAGTTCTTC; CDR3aa: CASSYPTGRYNEQFF
abundance: .; v_gene: TRBV4-2; j_gene: TRBJ2-5; d_gene: TRBD1; CDR3nt: TGTGCCAGCAGCCTATCGCAGGGGGCAATCTTAGAGACCCAGTACTTC; CDR3aa: CASSLSQGAILETQYF
abundance: .; v_gene: TRBV29-1; j_gene: TRBJ1-2; d_gene: TRBD1; CDR3nt: TGCAGCGTTGAAGACGGACAGGGGGCAGACTATGGCTACACCTTC; CDR3aa: CSVEDGQGADYGYTF
abundance: medium-sized; v_gene: TRBV11-2; j_gene: TRBJ2-1; d_gene: .; CDR3nt: TGTGCCAGCACCAAAGGCGGGATACGGGACAATGAGCAGTTCTTC; CDR3aa: CASTKGGIRDNEQFF
abundance: .; v_gene: TRBV5-1; j_gene: TRBJ2-6; d_gene: TRBD1; CDR3nt: TGCGCCAGCTCTCAGACGGGACAGATCTCTGGGGCCAACGTCCTGACTTTC; CDR3aa: CASSQTGQISGANVLTF
abundance: few; v_gene: TRBV27; j_gene: TRBJ2-1; d_gene: .; CDR3nt: TGTGCCAGCAGTTTCCCGTTTGGGCGCTACAATGAGCAGTTCTTC; CDR3aa: CASSFPFGRYNEQFF
abundance: .; v_gene: TRBV30; j_gene: TRBJ2-3; d_gene: .; CDR3nt: TGTGCCTGGAGTCCTGGGGTGGGGAGGTCAGATACGCAGTATTTT; CDR3aa: CAWSPGVGRSDTQYF
abundance: once; v_gene: TRBV5-6; j_gene: TRBJ2-3; d_gene: TRBD1; CDR3nt: TGTGCCAGCAGCTTGTTAGTGGGACAGGGTCGTACAGATACGCAGTATTTT; CDR3aa: CASSLLVGQGRTDTQYF
abundance: .; v_gene: TRBV29-1; j_gene: TRBJ2-1; d_gene: .; CDR3nt: TGCAGCGTTGCAAGGGGGTCCTACAATGAGCAGTTCTTC; CDR3aa: CSVARGSYNEQFF
abundance: .; v_gene: TRBV5-1; j_gene: TRBJ1-4; d_gene: .; CDR3nt: TGCGCCAGCAGCTTCGGTGGCTTAGGGGAAAAACTGTTTTTT; CDR3aa: CASSFGGLGEKLFF
abundance: .; v_gene: TRBV7-6; j_gene: TRBJ2-7; d_gene: TRBD2; CDR3nt: TGTGCCAGCAGCTTAGGGACTAGCGGGAGGGGGAGCTCCTACGAGCAGTACTTC; CDR3aa: CASSLGTSGRGSSYEQYF
abundance: .; v_gene: TRBV18; j_gene: TRBJ2-7; d_gene: TRBD1; CDR3nt: TGTGCCAGCTCACAGGGACAGGGTTGGAGGGACGAGCAGTACTTC; CDR3aa: CASSQGQGWRDEQYF
abundance: .; v_gene: TRBV29-1; j_gene: TRBJ1-1; d_gene: .; CDR3nt: TGCAGCGTTGAAGTCCAGGGAAAGACTGAAGCTTTCTTT; CDR3aa: CSVEVQGKTEAFF
abundance: .; v_gene: TRBV28; j_gene: TRBJ2-7; d_gene: .; CDR3nt: TGTGCCAGCAATCGTTCTGGCAGGGCGGAGCAGTACTTC; CDR3aa: CASNRSGRAEQYF
abundance: .; v_gene: TRBV14; j_gene: TRBJ2-5; d_gene: .; CDR3nt: TGTGCCAGCAGCCATGGAGAGACCCAGTACTTC; CDR3aa: CASSHGETQYF
abundance: .; v_gene: TRBV9; j_gene: TRBJ2-7; d_gene: .; CDR3nt: TGTGCCAGCAGCGTAGTTCCCCTTACCTACGAGCAGTACTTC; CDR3aa: CASSVVPLTYEQYF
abundance: .; v_gene: TRBV4-1; j_gene: TRBJ2-2; d_gene: .; CDR3nt: TGCGCCAGCAGCCTTAACCTAGCGCTTACGAACACCGGGGAGCTGTTTTTT; CDR3aa: CASSLNLALTNTGELFF
abundance: .; v_gene: TRBV9; j_gene: TRBJ2-2; d_gene: .; CDR3nt: TGTGCCAGCAGCCCTTGGGGCGGGCCCGGGGAGCTGTTTTTT; CDR3aa: CASSPWGGPGELFF
abundance: .; v_gene: TRBV7-2; j_gene: TRBJ1-3; d_gene: .; CDR3nt: TGTGCCAGCAGCTTAGGAGGATATACTGGAAACACCATATATTTT; CDR3aa: CASSLGGYTGNTIYF
abundance: .; v_gene: TRBV29-1; j_gene: TRBJ1-2; d_gene: .; CDR3nt: TGCAGCGTTGGTGAGAGGGGGGGCTATGGCTACACCTTC; CDR3aa: CSVGERGGYGYTF
abundance: once; v_gene: TRBV28; j_gene: TRBJ2-7; d_gene: TRBD1; CDR3nt: TGTGCCAGCAGTTTGCTGACAGGGGATTGGTACTTC; CDR3aa: CASSLLTGDWYF
abundance: medium-sized; v_gene: TRBV4-3; j_gene: TRBJ2-3; d_gene: .; CDR3nt: TGCGCCAGCAGCCAAGATAGGAGCACAGATACGCAGTATTTT; CDR3aa: CASSQDRSTDTQYF